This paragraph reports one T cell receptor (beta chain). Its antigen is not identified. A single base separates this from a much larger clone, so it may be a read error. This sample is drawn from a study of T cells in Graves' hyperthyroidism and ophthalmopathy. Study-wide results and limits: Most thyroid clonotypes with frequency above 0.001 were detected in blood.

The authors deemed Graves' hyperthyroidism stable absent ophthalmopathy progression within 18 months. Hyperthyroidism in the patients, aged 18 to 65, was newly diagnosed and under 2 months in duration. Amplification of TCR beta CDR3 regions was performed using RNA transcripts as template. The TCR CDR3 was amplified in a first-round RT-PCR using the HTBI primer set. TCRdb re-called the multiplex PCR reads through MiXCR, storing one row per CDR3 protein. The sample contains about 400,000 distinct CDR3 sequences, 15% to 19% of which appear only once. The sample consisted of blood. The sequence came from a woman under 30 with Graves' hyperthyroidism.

CDR3 in DNA: TGCTCCAGCAGCTTAGGGGGGGCCCAGCTCTCCGCGCAGTACTTC. Translation gives CSSSLGGAQLSAQYF. The chain combines TRBV5-1 with TRBJ2-7; possible D gene TRBD2, 7 bases. Germline V gives CDR1 SGHRS, CDR2 YFSETQ. There are 15 residues in the CDR3. Together with reference TRBV5-1 and TRBJ2-7, the CDR3 gives the full variable domain: KAGVTQTPRYLIKTRGQQVTLSCSPISGHRSVSWYQQTPGQGLQFLFEYFSETQRNKGNFPGRFSGRQFSNSRSEMNVSTLELGDSALYLCSSSLGGAQLSAQYFGPGTRLTVT.